This T cell receptor beta chain was captured by sequencing in a study of blood T cell repertoires in COVID-19. About the research overall: The study drew acute and convalescent COVID-19 samples from the United States, Italy and Spain.

Repertoires were generated with immunoSEQ multiplex PCR, while TCRdb's copy carries only in-frame clones and drops some. The data contain approximately 470,000 clones, approximately 85% of them seen just once; the ten biggest clones take up approximately 3.4%. Trimming removed 2 bases from V and 5 bases from J; junction bases left unmatched: 5. Looked up from germline, CDR1 is SGHRS and CDR2 is YFSETQ. This CDR3 region has 15 residues. The chain combines TRBV5-1 with TRBJ2-7; 12 nucleotides line up with TRBD2. This clonotype was sampled from a human donor in a cohort sampled during active COVID-19. Sample: peripheral blood. CDR3 DNA: TGCGCCAGCAGCTTCCTAGCGGGAGGGAGTGACGAGCAGTACTTC. Amino acids: CASSFLAGGSDEQYF. Supplemented by reference TRBV5-1 and TRBJ2-7, the full variable domain reads KAGVTQTPRYLIKTRGQQVTLSCSPISGHRSVSWYQQTPGQGLQFLFEYFSETQRNKGNFPGRFSGRQFSNSRSEMNVSTLELGDSALYLCASSFLAGGSDEQYFGPGTRLTVT.